This is a list of T cell receptor beta chains from one sample in a study of T cells after yellow fever vaccination. One entry per CDR3 protein results from TCRdb running MiXCR on the 5' RACE reads. The sample has 550,000 to 750,000 distinct CDR3 sequences; approximately 12% are singletons. Source: PBMCs, taken on the day of the yellow fever booster vaccination. The receptors stem from a man aged 30 to 39 who received the YFV17D yellow fever vaccine. Both conserved end residues are part of each CDR3. The D gene is left open where the match is weak.

CDR3 | V | D
CASSRASGRADNEQFF | TRBV12-3/TRBV12-4 | TRBD2
CASSRPRDRGRGEQFF | TRBV27 | TRBD1
CAISESGGSYNEQFF | TRBV10-3 | NA
CASSQGISGSHEQYF | TRBV3-1 | TRBD2
CASSQALGQKRF | TRBV3-1 | TRBD1
CASMTGATNEKLFF | TRBV5-6 | NA
CASSYSGTMDEQFF | TRBV6-5 | NA
CSAKPGQSSGNTIYF | TRBV20-1 | TRBD1
CSVKTRVSNTGELFF | TRBV29-1 | NA
CASSLEGLAGPDTQYF | TRBV7-8 | TRBD2